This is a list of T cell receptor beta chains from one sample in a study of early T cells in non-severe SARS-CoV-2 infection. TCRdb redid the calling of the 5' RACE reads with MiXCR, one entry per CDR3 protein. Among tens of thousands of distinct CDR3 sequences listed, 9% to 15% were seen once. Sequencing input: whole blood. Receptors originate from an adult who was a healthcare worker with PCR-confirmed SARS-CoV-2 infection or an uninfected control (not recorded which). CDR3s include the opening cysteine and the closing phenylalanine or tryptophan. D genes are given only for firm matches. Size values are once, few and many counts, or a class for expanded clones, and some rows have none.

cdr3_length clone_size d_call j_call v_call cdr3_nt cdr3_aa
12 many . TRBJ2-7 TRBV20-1 TGCAGTGCTAGGGGCCGACAGTACGAGCAGTACTTC CSARGRQYEQYF
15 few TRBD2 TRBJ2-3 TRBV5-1 TGCGCCAGCAGCCGCTCCGGGACTAGCTCAGATACGCAGTATTTT CASSRSGTSSDTQYF
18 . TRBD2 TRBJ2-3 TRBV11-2 TGTGCCAGCAGCCCAGTAGCGGGGGGCTCCCCCGACACAGATACGCAGTATTTT CASSPVAGGSPDTDTQYF
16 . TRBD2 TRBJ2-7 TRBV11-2 TGTGCCAGCAGCCCACCCGGCGGGGGGGGCTCCTACGAGCAGTACTTC CASSPPGGGGSYEQYF
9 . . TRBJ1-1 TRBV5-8 TGTGCCAGCAGCCTCACGCCGCTCTTT CASSLTPLF
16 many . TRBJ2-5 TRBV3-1 TGTGCCAGCAGCCAGGAGGGGACCGCACCCCAAGAGACCCAGTACTTC CASSQEGTAPQETQYF
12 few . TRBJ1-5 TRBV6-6 TGTGCCAGCAGTTGGGCTCAGCAGCCCCAGCATTTT CASSWAQQPQHF
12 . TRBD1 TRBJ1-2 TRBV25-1 TGTGCCAGCACCGGACAGGACTATGGCTACACCTTC CASTGQDYGYTF
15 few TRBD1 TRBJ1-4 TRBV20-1 TGCAGTGCTCAGCAAACAGGGGGCTGGGATGAAAAACTGTTTTTT CSAQQTGGWDEKLFF
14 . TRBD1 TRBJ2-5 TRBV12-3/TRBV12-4 TGTGCCAGCAGCACAGGGGGATTAGGAGAGACCCAGTACTTC CASSTGGLGETQYF
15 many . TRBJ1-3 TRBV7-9 TGTGCCAGCAGCTTAAGGAGGAGCTCTGGAAACACCATATATTTT CASSLRRSSGNTIYF
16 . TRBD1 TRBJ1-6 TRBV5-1 TGCGCCAGCAGGGGTACGATAGGGGGCATTAATTCACCCCTCCACTTT CASRGTIGGINSPLHF
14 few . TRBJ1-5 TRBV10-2 TGCGCCAGCAGTGAGTCATCAAGGGATCAGCCCCAGCATTTT CASSESSRDQPQHF
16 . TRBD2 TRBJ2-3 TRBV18 TGTGCCAGCTCGTACCGAGCGGGGTCTAGCACAGATACGCAGTATTTT CASSYRAGSSTDTQYF
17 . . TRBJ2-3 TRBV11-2 TGTGCCAGCAGCCGAGAGGGGGTAGCGACTAGCACAGATACGCGGTATTTT CASSREGVATSTDTRYF
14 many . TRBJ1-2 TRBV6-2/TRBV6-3 TGTGCCAGCAGTTACGGGGTCGGTGGCTATGGCTACACCTTC CASSYGVGGYGYTF
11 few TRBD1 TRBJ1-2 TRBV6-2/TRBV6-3 TGTGCCAGCAGCCTCCAGGGGGCCTACACCTTC CASSLQGAYTF
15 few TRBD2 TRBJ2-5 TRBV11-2 TGTGCCAGCAGCAAGCGGGGGGGATCCCAAGAGACCCAGTACTTC CASSKRGGSQETQYF
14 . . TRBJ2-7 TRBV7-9 TGTGCCAGCAGCTCACAGGGTTGGAGGTACGAGCAGTACTTC CASSSQGWRYEQYF
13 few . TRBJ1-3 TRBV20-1 TGCAGTGCTAGTATACAGATTGGAAACACCATATATTTT CSASIQIGNTIYF
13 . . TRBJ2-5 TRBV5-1 TGCGCCAGCAGCTCATTCTCCCAAGAGACCCAGTACTTC CASSSFSQETQYF
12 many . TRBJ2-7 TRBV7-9 TGTGCCAGCAGCTTAGAATTGGGCGAGCAGTACTTC CASSLELGEQYF
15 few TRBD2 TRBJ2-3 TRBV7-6 TGTGCCAGCAGCTTAGGCTCTAGCGGGGGAGATACGCAGTATTTT CASSLGSSGGDTQYF
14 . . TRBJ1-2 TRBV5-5 TGTGCCAGCAGCACCGCATGGGGATCTAGTGGCCACACCTTC CASSTAWGSSGHTF
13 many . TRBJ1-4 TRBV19 TGTGCCAGTAGTGTCCGGGACCTCACGACTGCGTTTTTT CASSVRDLTTAFF
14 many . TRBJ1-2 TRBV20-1 TGCAGTGCTAGAGAGGGGGGAATCGGCTATGGCTACACCTTC CSAREGGIGYGYTF
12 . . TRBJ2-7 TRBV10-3 TGTGCCATCAGATGGGGCGGGGACGAGCAGTACTTC CAIRWGGDEQYF
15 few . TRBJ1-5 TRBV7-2 TGTGCCAGCAGCTTAGCTTGGGGCCGTAGTCAGCCCCAGCATTTT CASSLAWGRSQPQHF
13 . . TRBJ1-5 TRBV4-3 TGCGCCAGCAGCCCACAACGGGGTCAGCCCCAGCATTTT CASSPQRGQPQHF
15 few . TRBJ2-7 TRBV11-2 TGTGCCAGCAGCCCACAGGGAGGTGGGGACTACGAGCAGTACTTC CASSPQGGGDYEQYF
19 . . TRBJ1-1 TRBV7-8 TGTGCCAGCAGCTCGCACCGGGGCCAAGGGGTCCTCATGAACACTGAAGCTTTCTTT CASSSHRGQGVLMNTEAFF
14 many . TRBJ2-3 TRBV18 TGTGCCAGCTCACCTCCAATGGACACAGATACGCAGTATTTT CASSPPMDTDTQYF
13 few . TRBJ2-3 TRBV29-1 TGCAGCGTTGATTCGGGTAGCACAGATACGCAGTATTTT CSVDSGSTDTQYF
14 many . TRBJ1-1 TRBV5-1 TGCGCCAGCAGCTTCTTCGGGACAAACACTGAAGCTTTCTTT CASSFFGTNTEAFF
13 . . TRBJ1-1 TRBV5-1 TGCGCCAGCAGCTTGGGTGACGAAGCTGAAGCTTTCTTT CASSLGDEAEAFF
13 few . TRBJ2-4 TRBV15 TGTGCCACCAGCAGCAGTCCCAAAAACATTCAGTACTTC CATSSSPKNIQYF